The subject of this entry is one TCR beta chain. The antigen remains unidentified. All donors qualified as healthy HIV-negative adults and had experienced no recent acute infections or vaccinations. DNA input for the unsorted PBMC replicate PCRs was about 280 ng, 30,000 to 35,000 T cell genomes. PBMC DNA, left unsorted, was sequenced on ten immunoSEQ deep assay plates. Data came from immunoSEQ multiplex PCR; TCRdb stores just in-frame clones and leaves some out. The sample carries about 480,000 clones, 79% recorded once. The data were taken from a study of shared clonotypes between healthy human individuals. V was cut by 3 bases and J by 6 bases, with 9 bases left in between. The CDR3 sequence is 12 residues long. Germline-derived CDR1 and CDR2 are MDHEN and SYDVKM. The study, taken as a whole, reports: An effect of sequencing depth on clonotype sharing among donors was expected.

The clonotype comes from a middle-aged woman in good health. Some clones in this sample may be carry-over from other donors' samples. Sequencing was carried out using PBMCs. The gene calls are TRBV28 and TRBJ2-7; possibly TRBD1 for D (6 bases). CDR3 protein: CASSLQGFEQYF. In DNA, the CDR3 is TGTGCCAGCAGTTTGCAGGGGTTCGAGCAGTACTTC.